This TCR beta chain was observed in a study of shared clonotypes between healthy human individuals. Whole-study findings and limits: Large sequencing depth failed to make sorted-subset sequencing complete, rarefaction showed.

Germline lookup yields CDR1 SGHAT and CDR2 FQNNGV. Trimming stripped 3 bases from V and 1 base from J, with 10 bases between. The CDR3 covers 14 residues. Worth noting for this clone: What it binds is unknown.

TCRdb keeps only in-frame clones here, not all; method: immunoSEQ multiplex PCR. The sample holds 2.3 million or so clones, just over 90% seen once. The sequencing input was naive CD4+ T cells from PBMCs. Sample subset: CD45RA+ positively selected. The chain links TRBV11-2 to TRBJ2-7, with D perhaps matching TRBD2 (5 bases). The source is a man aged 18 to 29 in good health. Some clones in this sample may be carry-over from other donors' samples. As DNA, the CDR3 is TGTGCCAGCAGCTTTGGACTCTCTTCCTACGAGCAGTACTTC. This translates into CASSFGLSSYEQYF.